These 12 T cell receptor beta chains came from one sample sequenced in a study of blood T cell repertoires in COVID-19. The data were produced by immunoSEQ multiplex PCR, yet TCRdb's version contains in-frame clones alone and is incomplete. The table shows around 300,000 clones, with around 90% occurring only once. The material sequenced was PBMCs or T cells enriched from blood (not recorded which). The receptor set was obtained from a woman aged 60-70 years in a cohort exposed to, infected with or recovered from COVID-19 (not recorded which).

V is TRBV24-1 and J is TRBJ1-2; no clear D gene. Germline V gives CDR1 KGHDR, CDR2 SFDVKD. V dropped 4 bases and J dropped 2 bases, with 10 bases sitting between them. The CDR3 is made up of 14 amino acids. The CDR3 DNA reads TGTGCCACCAGTGACCCGACATTAAACTATGGCTACACCTTC. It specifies CATSDPTLNYGYTF.

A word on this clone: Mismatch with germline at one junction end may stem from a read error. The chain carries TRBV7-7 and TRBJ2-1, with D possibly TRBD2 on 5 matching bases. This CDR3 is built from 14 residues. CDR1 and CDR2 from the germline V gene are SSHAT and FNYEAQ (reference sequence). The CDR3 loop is CASSFGGEGYEQFF. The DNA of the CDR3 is TGTGCTAGCAGCTTCGGCGGAGAGGGTTATGAGCAGTTCTTC.

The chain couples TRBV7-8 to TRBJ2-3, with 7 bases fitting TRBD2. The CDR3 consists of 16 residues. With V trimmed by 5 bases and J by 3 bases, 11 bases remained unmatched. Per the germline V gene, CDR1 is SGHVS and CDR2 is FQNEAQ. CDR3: CASSAWSRELTDTQYF. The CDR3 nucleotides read TGTGCCAGCAGCGCCTGGTCGCGGGAGTTGACAGATACGCAGTATTTT.

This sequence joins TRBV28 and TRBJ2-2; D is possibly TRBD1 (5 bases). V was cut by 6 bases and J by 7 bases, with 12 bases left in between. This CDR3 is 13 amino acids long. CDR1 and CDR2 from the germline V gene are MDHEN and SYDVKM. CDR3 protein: CASRSQGRGELFF. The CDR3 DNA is TGTGCCAGCAGAAGTCAGGGTCGCGGGGAGCTGTTTTTT.

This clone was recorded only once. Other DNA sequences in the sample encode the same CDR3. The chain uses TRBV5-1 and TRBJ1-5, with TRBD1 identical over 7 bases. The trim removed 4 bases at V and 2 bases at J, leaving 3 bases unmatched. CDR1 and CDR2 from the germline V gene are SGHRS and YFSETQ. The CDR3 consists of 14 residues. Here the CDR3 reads CASSLTGGNQPQHF. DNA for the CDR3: TGCGCCAGCAGCCTTACAGGGGGCAATCAGCCCCAGCATTTT.

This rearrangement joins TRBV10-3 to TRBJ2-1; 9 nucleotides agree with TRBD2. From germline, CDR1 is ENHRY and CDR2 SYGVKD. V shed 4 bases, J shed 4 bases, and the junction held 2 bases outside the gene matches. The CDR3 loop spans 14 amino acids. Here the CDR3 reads CAISGLAGYNEQFF. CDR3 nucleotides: TGTGCCATCAGTGGGCTAGCGGGGTACAATGAGCAGTTCTTC.

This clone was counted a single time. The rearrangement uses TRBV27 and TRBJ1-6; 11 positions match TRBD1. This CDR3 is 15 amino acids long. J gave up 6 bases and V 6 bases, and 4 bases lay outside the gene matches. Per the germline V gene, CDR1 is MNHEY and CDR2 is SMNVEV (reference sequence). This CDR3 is CASSWGTGGNSPLHF. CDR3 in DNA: TGTGCCAGCAGCTGGGGGACAGGGGGTAATTCACCCCTCCACTTT.

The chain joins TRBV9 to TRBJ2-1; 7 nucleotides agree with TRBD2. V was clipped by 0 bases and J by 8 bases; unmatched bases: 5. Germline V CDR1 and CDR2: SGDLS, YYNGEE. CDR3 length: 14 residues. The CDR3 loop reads CASSVGDYRDEQFF. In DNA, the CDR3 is TGTGCCAGCAGCGTAGGGGACTATCGCGATGAGCAGTTCTTC.

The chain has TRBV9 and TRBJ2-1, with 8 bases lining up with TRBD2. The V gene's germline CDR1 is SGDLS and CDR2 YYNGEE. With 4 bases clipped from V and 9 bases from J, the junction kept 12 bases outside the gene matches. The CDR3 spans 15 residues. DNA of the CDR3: TGTGCCAGCAGCACGAGCGGGAGCACTCTTCTTGAGCAGTTCTTC. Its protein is CASSTSGSTLLEQFF.

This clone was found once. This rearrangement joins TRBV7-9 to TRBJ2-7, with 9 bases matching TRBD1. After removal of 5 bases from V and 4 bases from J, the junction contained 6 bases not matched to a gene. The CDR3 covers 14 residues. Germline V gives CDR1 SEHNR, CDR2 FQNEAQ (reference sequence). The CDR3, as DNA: TGTGCCAGCAGCCCGCGGGACAGGGTATACGAGCAGTACTTC. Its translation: CASSPRDRVYEQYF.

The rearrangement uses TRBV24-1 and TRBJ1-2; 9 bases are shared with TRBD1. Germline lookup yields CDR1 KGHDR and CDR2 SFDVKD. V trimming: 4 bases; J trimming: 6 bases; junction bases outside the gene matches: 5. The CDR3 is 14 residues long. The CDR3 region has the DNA TGTGCCACCAGTGACCAAAGGACAGGGGATGGCTACACCTTC. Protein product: CATSDQRTGDGYTF.

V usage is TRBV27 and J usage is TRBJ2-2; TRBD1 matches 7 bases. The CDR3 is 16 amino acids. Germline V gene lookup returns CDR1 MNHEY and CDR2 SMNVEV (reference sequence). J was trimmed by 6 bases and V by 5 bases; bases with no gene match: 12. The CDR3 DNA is TGTGCCAGCAGTGACTACGACAGGGCTGGGGCCGGGGAGCTGTTTTTT. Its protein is CASSDYDRAGAGELFF.